This record concerns one T cell receptor (beta chain) sequence. The data originate from a study of blood T cell repertoires in COVID-19. Assay: immunoSEQ multiplex PCR; the TCRdb copy retains only in-frame clones and omits some. The sample includes a few hundred thousand clones, 80% to 90% seen only once; the top ten take 8% to 9.5%. Participant-reported clinical history was the basis for cohort assignment. The CDR3 consists of 16 residues. CDR1 and CDR2 from the germline V gene are LNHDA and SQIVND (reference sequence). J gave up 6 bases and V 9 bases, and 19 bases lay outside the gene matches. The sequenced sample was PBMCs or T cells enriched from blood (not recorded which). The receptor's source is a woman younger than 30 who had recovered from COVID-19. The chain recombines TRBV19 with TRBJ2-7; 8 positions match TRBD1. The CDR3 DNA follows: TGTGCCAGAAGTCTGGGGGAAACGACAGGGGCCCCCGAGCAGTACTTC. Translated: CARSLGETTGAPEQYF.